The rows below give T cell receptor beta chains drawn from one sample of a study of CD8 T cells in ankylosing spondylitis. TCRdb re-analysed the 5' RACE reads in MiXCR, keeping a single row per CDR3 protein. The data contain about 540,000 distinct CDR3 sequences, more than 9.5% of them seen just once; the ten biggest clones take up 6.5% to 7%. Sequencing was done on a sample of blood, either unsorted or a sorted T cell fraction (not recorded which). The receptors come from a male donor with ankylosing spondylitis. The CDR3 runs from the conserved cysteine through the conserved F or W. The D gene is left open where the match is weak. Some rows have no size entry. The others give once, few or many, or a class for an expanded clone.

CDR3nt: TGCAGTGCTAGAGATCCGGACCGGGAGTGGGAAGGTGAGCAGTTCTTC; CDR3aa: CSARDPDREWEGEQFF; v_gene: TRBV20-1; d_gene: NA; abundance: few; j_gene: TRBJ2-1
CDR3nt: TGCAGTGCCCGAGGGGTAACTGGAAACACCATATATTTT; CDR3aa: CSARGVTGNTIYF; v_gene: TRBV20-1; d_gene: NA; abundance: few; j_gene: TRBJ1-3
CDR3nt: TGCAGCGGCCGGGTCCAAGAAGAGACCCAGTACTTC; CDR3aa: CSGRVQEETQYF; v_gene: TRBV29-1; d_gene: NA; abundance: NA; j_gene: TRBJ2-5
CDR3nt: TGTGCCAGCAGGGCCAGGACGTTTATGAACACTGAAGCTTTCTTT; CDR3aa: CASRARTFMNTEAFF; v_gene: TRBV2; d_gene: NA; abundance: NA; j_gene: TRBJ1-1
CDR3nt: TGTGCCAGCAGCTTAGAAGGGACTAGCGGCCTTATCTCCTACAATGAGCAGTTCTTC; CDR3aa: CASSLEGTSGLISYNEQFF; v_gene: TRBV11-2; d_gene: TRBD2; abundance: NA; j_gene: TRBJ2-1
CDR3nt: TGTGCCACCAGTGATCCGACTAGCGGGAGTCGGAGTGAGCAGTTCTTC; CDR3aa: CATSDPTSGSRSEQFF; v_gene: TRBV24-1; d_gene: TRBD2; abundance: many; j_gene: TRBJ2-1
CDR3nt: TGTGCCAGCAGTCAACCGGACCAGGGAAACACCATATATTTT; CDR3aa: CASSQPDQGNTIYF; v_gene: TRBV25-1; d_gene: NA; abundance: NA; j_gene: TRBJ1-3
CDR3nt: TGTGCCAGCAGTTTTGCAGGGTCTGGGGCCAACGTCCTGACTTTC; CDR3aa: CASSFAGSGANVLTF; v_gene: TRBV28; d_gene: NA; abundance: NA; j_gene: TRBJ2-6
CDR3nt: TGCAGTGCGGGAGACATGGATTCAGGGAGTCCAGAGACCCAGTACTTC; CDR3aa: CSAGDMDSGSPETQYF; v_gene: TRBV20-1; d_gene: NA; abundance: few; j_gene: TRBJ2-5
CDR3nt: TGTGCCAGCAGTGAATGGGCGAACACCGGGGAGCTGTTTTTT; CDR3aa: CASSEWANTGELFF; v_gene: TRBV2; d_gene: NA; abundance: few; j_gene: TRBJ2-2
CDR3nt: TGTGCCACCAGTGATCCGCTTCGGAGGGTCGGGGAGCTGTTTTTT; CDR3aa: CATSDPLRRVGELFF; v_gene: TRBV24-1; d_gene: NA; abundance: few; j_gene: TRBJ2-2
CDR3nt: TGTGCCAGCTCACCTCCGACAGGGCAGAACACTGAAGCTTTCTTT; CDR3aa: CASSPPTGQNTEAFF; v_gene: TRBV18; d_gene: TRBD1; abundance: NA; j_gene: TRBJ1-1
CDR3nt: TGTGCCTGGAGTGTACATATTAGGACTGAAGCTTTCTTT; CDR3aa: CAWSVHIRTEAFF; v_gene: TRBV30; d_gene: NA; abundance: few; j_gene: TRBJ1-1
CDR3nt: TGTGCCAGCAGTTTAAGGGACTGGTACTCTGGAAACACCATATATTTT; CDR3aa: CASSLRDWYSGNTIYF; v_gene: TRBV12-3/TRBV12-4; d_gene: NA; abundance: NA; j_gene: TRBJ1-3
CDR3nt: TGTGCCTGGACCCGATGGAGCGGGAGTGGGAATGAGCAGTTCTTC; CDR3aa: CAWTRWSGSGNEQFF; v_gene: TRBV30; d_gene: TRBD2; abundance: NA; j_gene: TRBJ2-1
CDR3nt: TGTGCCAGCAGCAACCGGGTGCCTTTGGATGAGCAGTTCTTC; CDR3aa: CASSNRVPLDEQFF; v_gene: TRBV5-5; d_gene: NA; abundance: many; j_gene: TRBJ2-1
CDR3nt: TGTGCCAGCACCCCCGGACCGAACACCGGGGAGCTGTTTTTT; CDR3aa: CASTPGPNTGELFF; v_gene: TRBV2; d_gene: NA; abundance: NA; j_gene: TRBJ2-2
CDR3nt: TGCGCCAGCAGCTTGTCATCTCTAGGGAACACTGAAGCTTTCTTT; CDR3aa: CASSLSSLGNTEAFF; v_gene: TRBV5-1; d_gene: NA; abundance: many; j_gene: TRBJ1-1
CDR3nt: TGCAGTGCTAGACTAGCGGGAGTAGGCACAGATACGCAGTATTTT; CDR3aa: CSARLAGVGTDTQYF; v_gene: TRBV20-1; d_gene: TRBD2; abundance: many; j_gene: TRBJ2-3
CDR3nt: TGTGCCCGGGGGGCTGGGGCTCGGTTGAACACTGAAGCTTTCTTT; CDR3aa: CARGAGARLNTEAFF; v_gene: TRBV30; d_gene: NA; abundance: few; j_gene: TRBJ1-1
CDR3nt: TGTGCCAGCAGTAGACAGGGCGCTGAAGCTTTCTTT; CDR3aa: CASSRQGAEAFF; v_gene: TRBV2; d_gene: TRBD1; abundance: NA; j_gene: TRBJ1-1
CDR3nt: TGCGCCAGCAGCCCTGGGACTAGCGGGGGTCCCCGCTACGAGCAGTACTTC; CDR3aa: CASSPGTSGGPRYEQYF; v_gene: TRBV5-1; d_gene: TRBD2; abundance: few; j_gene: TRBJ2-7
CDR3nt: TGCAGCGCCCGACAGCCTAACTACAATGAGCAGTTCTTC; CDR3aa: CSARQPNYNEQFF; v_gene: TRBV29-1; d_gene: NA; abundance: many; j_gene: TRBJ2-1
CDR3nt: TGTGCCAGCAGCCAAGAAGGGGCAGTCTCCTACAATGAGCAGTTCTTC; CDR3aa: CASSQEGAVSYNEQFF; v_gene: TRBV3-1; d_gene: NA; abundance: NA; j_gene: TRBJ2-1
CDR3nt: TGTGCCAGCAGGGGAAAGGGGGAGACCCAGTACTTC; CDR3aa: CASRGKGETQYF; v_gene: TRBV2; d_gene: NA; abundance: NA; j_gene: TRBJ2-5
CDR3nt: TGTGCCAGCAGCCAAGCAGCCTCTACCTATGGCTACACCTTC; CDR3aa: CASSQAASTYGYTF; v_gene: TRBV3-1; d_gene: NA; abundance: few; j_gene: TRBJ1-2
CDR3nt: TGCAGTGCTAGATTATACGGGAGTCCCACCTACAATGAGCAGTTCTTC; CDR3aa: CSARLYGSPTYNEQFF; v_gene: TRBV20-1; d_gene: NA; abundance: many; j_gene: TRBJ2-1
CDR3nt: TGTGCCAGCAGGCGACAGGGTGTCTTCCAAAATGAGCAGTTCTTC; CDR3aa: CASRRQGVFQNEQFF; v_gene: TRBV12-3/TRBV12-4; d_gene: TRBD1; abundance: few; j_gene: TRBJ2-1
CDR3nt: TGCAGTGCTCCAAAAGGAGGTGTCTCCACAGATACGCAGTATTTT; CDR3aa: CSAPKGGVSTDTQYF; v_gene: TRBV20-1; d_gene: NA; abundance: many; j_gene: TRBJ2-3
CDR3nt: TGCGCCAGCAGCTTACAGACAGGGGAGAAACTAGATACGCAGTATTTT; CDR3aa: CASSLQTGEKLDTQYF; v_gene: TRBV5-1; d_gene: TRBD1; abundance: few; j_gene: TRBJ2-3
CDR3nt: TGTGCCAGCTCACCCCTCGTGGGGGGGAACGGAAACGAGCAGTACTTC; CDR3aa: CASSPLVGGNGNEQYF; v_gene: TRBV18; d_gene: TRBD2; abundance: few; j_gene: TRBJ2-7
CDR3nt: TGTGCCAGCAGTCCTTCAGGTTCTGGAAACACCATATATTTT; CDR3aa: CASSPSGSGNTIYF; v_gene: TRBV28; d_gene: NA; abundance: many; j_gene: TRBJ1-3
CDR3nt: TGTGCCAGCAGCTCATCCGGGACTAGCAACGGGGAGCTGTTTTTT; CDR3aa: CASSSSGTSNGELFF; v_gene: TRBV4-2; d_gene: TRBD2; abundance: few; j_gene: TRBJ2-2
CDR3nt: TGTGCCAGCAATAAACGGGACAGCCCCTACTACACCTTC; CDR3aa: CASNKRDSPYYTF; v_gene: TRBV25-1; d_gene: TRBD1; abundance: NA; j_gene: TRBJ1-2
CDR3nt: TGTGCCAGCAGTTATGACCTAGGGGACACCGGGGAGCTGTTTTTT; CDR3aa: CASSYDLGDTGELFF; v_gene: TRBV6-5; d_gene: NA; abundance: NA; j_gene: TRBJ2-2
CDR3nt: TGCGCCAGCAGCTTGGAAGTGGTTCGGACAGATACGCAGTATTTT; CDR3aa: CASSLEVVRTDTQYF; v_gene: TRBV5-1; d_gene: NA; abundance: few; j_gene: TRBJ2-3
CDR3nt: TGTGCCAGCAGCTTATCATCGGAAAAAGCTTTCTTT; CDR3aa: CASSLSSEKAFF; v_gene: TRBV7-2; d_gene: NA; abundance: few; j_gene: TRBJ1-1
CDR3nt: TGCGCCAGCAGCCGAAGCCGGGACAGGGGGCTTGAGACCCAGTACTTC; CDR3aa: CASSRSRDRGLETQYF; v_gene: TRBV5-1; d_gene: TRBD1; abundance: NA; j_gene: TRBJ2-5
CDR3nt: TGTGCCAGCTCACCCTTGTTTTCACAGCTTTTGAACACTGAAGCTTTCTTT; CDR3aa: CASSPLFSQLLNTEAFF; v_gene: TRBV18; d_gene: NA; abundance: few; j_gene: TRBJ1-1
CDR3nt: TGTGCCAGTAGTATGACAGGGAATGGGATCAATGAGCAGTTCTTC; CDR3aa: CASSMTGNGINEQFF; v_gene: TRBV19; d_gene: TRBD1; abundance: few; j_gene: TRBJ2-1
CDR3nt: TGCGCCAGCAGCCCAGGGGATTGGTACACTGAAGCTTTCTTT; CDR3aa: CASSPGDWYTEAFF; v_gene: TRBV5-1; d_gene: NA; abundance: NA; j_gene: TRBJ1-1
CDR3nt: TGTGCCAGCAGCTTCGACAGTTCCAAGAGGAACCAGTACTTC; CDR3aa: CASSFDSSKRNQYF; v_gene: TRBV5-5; d_gene: NA; abundance: many; j_gene: TRBJ2-5
CDR3nt: TGTGCCTCGATGGGTAATGAAAAACTGTTTTTT; CDR3aa: CASMGNEKLFF; v_gene: TRBV28; d_gene: NA; abundance: few; j_gene: TRBJ1-4
CDR3nt: TGTGCCAGCAGTTCGACAGGACTAGTAGAAAATGAGCAGTTCTTC; CDR3aa: CASSSTGLVENEQFF; v_gene: TRBV5-5; d_gene: NA; abundance: few; j_gene: TRBJ2-1
CDR3nt: TGTGCCACCAGCAGAGGGGACAGGGTCCTCTCTGGAAACACCATATATTTT; CDR3aa: CATSRGDRVLSGNTIYF; v_gene: TRBV15; d_gene: TRBD1; abundance: many; j_gene: TRBJ1-3
CDR3nt: TGCGCCAGCAGCTTAGCGGAGGGCTACAATGAGCAGTTCTTC; CDR3aa: CASSLAEGYNEQFF; v_gene: TRBV5-1; d_gene: NA; abundance: NA; j_gene: TRBJ2-1
CDR3nt: TGTGCCATCAGTGAGTCGAGGAGAGGGGCTGATGAAAAACTGTTTTTT; CDR3aa: CAISESRRGADEKLFF; v_gene: TRBV10-3; d_gene: NA; abundance: few; j_gene: TRBJ1-4
CDR3nt: TGTGCCAGCAGCTCGCTAGGGCCCCAGCATTTT; CDR3aa: CASSSLGPQHF; v_gene: TRBV7-2; d_gene: NA; abundance: NA; j_gene: TRBJ1-5
CDR3nt: TGCAGCGGCCGGGAAAAAAATGGCTACACCTTC; CDR3aa: CSGREKNGYTF; v_gene: TRBV29-1; d_gene: NA; abundance: NA; j_gene: TRBJ1-2
CDR3nt: TGTGCCAGCACAAGCAGCGGGGGTGAGTCTGAAGCTTTCTTT; CDR3aa: CASTSSGGESEAFF; v_gene: TRBV2; d_gene: NA; abundance: few; j_gene: TRBJ1-1
CDR3nt: TGCAGCGTCTGCCTTTCCGCTGACACTGAAGCTTTCTTT; CDR3aa: CSVCLSADTEAFF; v_gene: TRBV29-1; d_gene: NA; abundance: few; j_gene: TRBJ1-1
CDR3nt: TGCGCCAGCAGCTTAGGTCCCACGTGCCAGCCCCAGCATTTT; CDR3aa: CASSLGPTCQPQHF; v_gene: TRBV5-1; d_gene: NA; abundance: NA; j_gene: TRBJ1-5
CDR3nt: TGCGCCAGCAGCCTGGACTCACAGCAAGATACGCAGTATTTT; CDR3aa: CASSLDSQQDTQYF; v_gene: TRBV5-1; d_gene: NA; abundance: few; j_gene: TRBJ2-3